This T cell receptor (beta chain) was sequenced during a study of radiation and T cells in renal cell carcinoma. The sample holds one count of this clone. Here immunoSEQ multiplex PCR was the method, and the copy in TCRdb shows in-frame clones only, minus some. Among approximately 13,000 clones listed, around 60% were seen once. The treatment was: treatment-naive control, cytoreductive nephrectomy. Between the trimmed V and J ends, which lost 4 bases and 4 bases, there was a span of 11 bases. CDR1 is SGHNT, CDR2 YYREEE, per germline (reference sequence). The CDR3 length is 13 residues. The chain is built from TRBV5-4 and TRBJ1-2; D remains ambiguous. This receptor was taken from a man aged 45-65 years with renal cell carcinoma. Sequenced material: tumor tissue, taken from a patient whose treatment was nephrectomy without radiotherapy. CDR3 sequence reads: CASSLRTGYGYTF. The CDR3 DNA reads TGTGCCAGCAGCCTGAGGACGGGCTATGGCTACACCTTC.